These 24 T cell receptor beta chains were sequenced from one sample in a study of tissue T cells after allogeneic stem cell transplantation. Sequencing was performed with immunoSEQ multiplex PCR; in TCRdb, only in-frame clones are kept and a portion is missing. The sample holds approximately 30,000 clones, 85% to 90% seen once. The specimen was blood, collected before transplantation. These receptors were collected from a woman aged 18-49 years who later had graft-versus-host disease after an allogeneic stem cell transplant.

The chain is built from TRBV14 and TRBJ2-1; 8 bases match TRBD1. The length of the CDR3 is 15 residues. CDR1 is SGHDN, CDR2 FVKESK, per germline. V lost 6 bases to trimming and J lost 6 bases; unmatched junction nucleotides: 10. Written as DNA, the CDR3 is TGTGCCAGCAGGAAGAGACAGGGGAATAGCAATGAGCAGTTCTTC. Amino acid sequence: CASRKRQGNSNEQFF. The variable domain in full, with the rest retrieved from reference TRBV14 and TRBJ2-1, is EAGVTQFPSHSVIEKGQTVTLRCDPISGHDNLYWYRRVMGKEIKFLLHFVKESKQDESGMPNNRFLAERTGGTYSTLKVQPAELEDSGVYFCASRKRQGNSNEQFFGPGTRLTVL.

The chain couples TRBV21-1 to TRBJ2-7; the table calls TRBD2, which could not be checked here. TRBV21-1 constitutes a pseudogene. This CDR3 region has 13 residues. CDR3 bases: TGTGCCAGCAGCAAAGGCTCCCCGGGCGAGCAGTACTTC. Protein product: CASSKGSPGEQYF.

Notes on this clone: Other DNA sequences of this sample code for an identical CDR3. The V gene is TRBV29-1, the J gene TRBJ1-2, with unresolved D. The CDR3 extends over 13 amino acids. Trimming took 1 base from V and 0 from J, leaving 6 bases between them. Germline values: CDR1 SQVTM, CDR2 ANQGSEA. CDR3 region: CSVEARANYGYTF. Here the CDR3 DNA reads TGCAGCGTTGAAGCTAGGGCTAACTATGGCTACACCTTC.

V usage is TRBV21-1 and J usage is TRBJ2-7; the D segment call TRBD1 is taken from the table without a DNA check. TRBV21-1 is a recognized pseudogene. This CDR3 is built from 13 residues. The CDR3 loop is CASSKGHSYEQYF. The CDR3 nucleotides read TGTGCCAGCAGCAAGGGACACTCCTACGAGCAGTACTTC.

J is TRBJ1-4 and V is TRBV11-2, with D possibly matching TRBD1 (6 bases). The CDR3 runs to 14 residues. Germline CDR1 reads SGHAT; CDR2 reads FQNNGV. The V gene lost 5 bases and the J gene lost 11 bases, with 18 bases spanning the gap. This CDR3 reads CASSLAGVDGKLFF. The DNA of the CDR3 is TGTGCCAGCAGCCTCGCAGGGGTAGATGGTAAACTGTTTTTT.

This clone was seen once. CDR3 protein: CASSLSSSYGYTF. The CDR3 coding sequence is TGTGCCAGCAGCTTAAGTTCAAGCTATGGCTACACCTTC. This rearrangement joins TRBV7-2 to TRBJ1-2; D not certain. V lost 2 bases and J 4 bases, leaving 8 bases between the germline ends. Germline V CDR1 and CDR2: SGHTA, FQGNSA. CDR3 length equals 13 residues.

The chain recombines TRBV5-4 with TRBJ1-1, with no clear D. Trimming took 3 bases from V and 0 from J, leaving 18 bases between them. The CDR3 is made up of 17 amino acids. Looked up from germline, CDR1 is SGHNT and CDR2 is YYREEE (reference sequence). CDR3 in amino acids: CASSSWPRDPMNTEAFF. As DNA, the CDR3 is TGTGCCAGCAGCTCCTGGCCCCGAGACCCAATGAACACTGAAGCTTTCTTT.

This clone was observed a handful of times. This chain connects TRBV6-4 to TRBJ1-1, with a possible D match to TRBD1 (5 bases). The length of the CDR3 is 13 residues. CDR1 is MRHNA, CDR2 SNTAGT, per germline. Trimming removed 3 bases from V and 1 base from J, with 6 bases in between. Here the CDR3 reads CASSDTGNTEAFF. CDR3 sequence (DNA): TGTGCCAGCAGTGATACAGGGAACACTGAAGCTTTCTTT.

The genes are TRBV7-2 and TRBJ2-1; TRBD2 might be the D (6 bases). V was trimmed by 2 bases and J by 8 bases, leaving 16 bases between them. The V gene's germline CDR1 is SGHTA and CDR2 FQGNSA. The CDR3 contains 15 residues. The CDR3 coding sequence is TGTGCCAGCAGCTTAAACCGAGGGGAGGCAGATGAGCAGTTCTTC. It specifies CASSLNRGEADEQFF.

The chain recombines TRBV9 with TRBJ2-1; 15 positions match TRBD2. The CDR3 contains 18 residues. V trimming: 0 bases; J trimming: 9 bases; junction bases outside the gene matches: 10. Germline assignment: CDR1 SGDLS and CDR2 YYNGEE. In DNA form, the CDR3 reads TGTGCCAGCAGCGTAGAAGGGACTAGCGGGAGGATAGGGAGTGAGCAGTTCTTC. This codes for CASSVEGTSGRIGSEQFF.

The V call is TRBV18, the J call TRBJ2-2; D might be TRBD1 (6 bases). V lost 4 bases and J 0 bases, leaving 12 bases between the germline ends. This CDR3 spans 16 amino acids. Germline CDR1 is KGHSH and CDR2 is LQKENI. CDR3 sequence: CASSLLQGTNTGELFF. Written as DNA, the CDR3 is TGTGCCAGCTCACTCCTACAGGGAACGAACACCGGGGAGCTGTTTTTT.

This chain links TRBV20-1 with TRBJ2-1; no definite D call. This CDR3 has 10 residues. Germline CDR1 is DFQATT and CDR2 is SNEGSKA (reference sequence). V was pared by 7 bases and J by 3 bases, with 4 bases between. The CDR3 DNA sequence: TGCAGTGTCCTCTACAATGAGCAGTTCTTC. It encodes CSVLYNEQFF.

This clone was observed a single time. This chain joins TRBV5-8 and TRBJ1-5, with TRBD1 matching 7 bases. Germline CDR1 SGHTS, CDR2 YDEGEE. J lost 0 bases, V lost 4 bases, and 4 bases had no gene match. The CDR3 has 15 amino acids. CDR3 amino acids: CASSPGQYSNQPQHF. For the CDR3, the DNA is TGTGCCAGCAGCCCGGGACAGTATAGCAATCAGCCCCAGCATTTT.

This chain joins TRBV5-4 and TRBJ1-2; a weak D match, TRBD1 (6 bases). This CDR3 has 15 amino acids. Germline assignment: CDR1 SGHNT and CDR2 YYREEE (reference sequence). V gave up 3 bases and J gave up 0 bases, with 12 bases separating them. The CDR3 DNA is TGTGCCAGCAGCTCAACGGCAGGGGCTAACTATGGCTACACCTTC. It codes for CASSSTAGANYGYTF.

The chain links TRBV7-2 to TRBJ2-1, with 13 bases identical to TRBD2. Germline values: CDR1 SGHTA, CDR2 FQGNSA. The CDR3 runs to 15 residues. V was clipped by 4 bases and J by 9 bases; unmatched bases: 6. CDR3 region: CASSSRLAGGLEQFF. CDR3 bases: TGTGCCAGCAGCTCCCGACTAGCGGGGGGTCTTGAGCAGTTCTTC.

The chain recombines TRBV18 with TRBJ1-2, with 7 bases aligning to TRBD1. V lost 3 bases, J lost 8 bases, and 9 bases stayed unmatched. In germline, CDR1 is KGHSH, CDR2 LQKENI. The CDR3 sequence is 14 residues long. CDR3 DNA: TGTGCCAGCTCACCGACAGGGCCCCCGTGGGGCTACACCTTC. It translates to CASSPTGPPWGYTF.

This clone showed up just once. This sequence joins TRBV5-1 and TRBJ2-5; 7 bases align to TRBD1. This CDR3 region has 16 residues. Per germline, CDR1 SGHRS and CDR2 YFSETQ. V lost 4 bases to trimming and J lost 5 bases; unmatched junction nucleotides: 14. The CDR3 bases are TGCGCCAGCAGCCCACCCCAAGGGGGCTCTGCGGAGACCCAGTACTTC. Its translation: CASSPPQGGSAETQYF.

The chain joins TRBV2 to TRBJ1-5; 9 bases are a match to TRBD1. The CDR3 covers 14 residues. The junction had 4 bases not matched to a gene; V was cut back by 3 bases and J by 7 bases. The germline CDR1 and CDR2 sequences are SNHLY and FYNNEI. The CDR3 DNA reads TGTGCCAGCAGTGAGAGGACAGGGGAACAGCCCCAGCATTTT. This gives the protein CASSERTGEQPQHF.

The rearrangement joins TRBV7-3 to TRBJ1-6; TRBD1 matches 7 bases. After removal of 4 bases from V and 4 bases from J, the junction contained 7 bases not matched to a gene. This CDR3 is 16 amino acids long. Looked up from germline, CDR1 is SGHTA and CDR2 is FQGTGA. The CDR3 DNA reads as TGTGCCAGCAGCTCTAGGGGGCTCCGTTATAATTCACCCCTCCACTTT. Translated: CASSSRGLRYNSPLHF.

The chain has TRBV7-9 and TRBJ1-1; D remains unclear. CDR1 is SEHNR and CDR2 is FQNEAQ in the germline V gene (reference sequence). V was trimmed by 2 bases and J by 8 bases, leaving 12 bases between them. The length of the CDR3 is 13 residues. As DNA, the CDR3 is TGTGCCAGCAGCTTACAAGTCAATCAAGAAGCTTTCTTT. As protein: CASSLQVNQEAFF.

This rearrangement joins TRBV25-1 to TRBJ1-4; unclear D gene. This CDR3 region has 17 residues. V was clipped by 1 base and J by 0 bases, with 12 bases between them. The V gene's germline CDR1 is MGHDK and CDR2 SYGVNS. The CDR3 DNA sequence: TGTGCCAGCAGTGAATTTCTGGCGGGTACAACTAATGAAAAACTGTTTTTT. Its protein is CASSEFLAGTTNEKLFF.

This clone was counted between two and nine times. The gene calls are TRBV6-1 and TRBJ1-2; unclear D gene. Germline CDR1 MNHNS, CDR2 SASEGT. The CDR3 length is 16 residues. The ends were cut back, 1 base at V and 3 bases at J, with 15 bases in the middle. For the CDR3, the DNA is TGTGCCAGCAGTGAAGTTAGCGGACCGACGTACTATGGCTACACCTTC. It specifies CASSEVSGPTYYGYTF.

This chain uses TRBV7-9 with TRBJ1-2; D is possibly TRBD1 (5 bases). Trimming stripped 1 base from V and 0 bases from J, with 18 bases between. The CDR3 sequence is 18 residues long. Germline CDR1 is SEHNR and CDR2 is FQNEAQ (reference sequence). The CDR3 region has the DNA TGTGCCAGCAGCTTAGGCCCGCTGGGGCCAGAATCTAACTATGGCTACACCTTC. Translation gives CASSLGPLGPESNYGYTF.

For the CDR3, the DNA is TGTGCCAGCAGCCTACATCCCGGGGAGCTGTTTTTT. The encoded protein is CASSLHPGELFF. The chain employs TRBV27 and TRBJ2-2; D gene unclear. V lost 6 bases to trimming and J lost 6 bases, with 8 bases between them. This CDR3 has 12 amino acids. The germline gives CDR1 MNHEY, CDR2 SMNVEV (reference sequence).